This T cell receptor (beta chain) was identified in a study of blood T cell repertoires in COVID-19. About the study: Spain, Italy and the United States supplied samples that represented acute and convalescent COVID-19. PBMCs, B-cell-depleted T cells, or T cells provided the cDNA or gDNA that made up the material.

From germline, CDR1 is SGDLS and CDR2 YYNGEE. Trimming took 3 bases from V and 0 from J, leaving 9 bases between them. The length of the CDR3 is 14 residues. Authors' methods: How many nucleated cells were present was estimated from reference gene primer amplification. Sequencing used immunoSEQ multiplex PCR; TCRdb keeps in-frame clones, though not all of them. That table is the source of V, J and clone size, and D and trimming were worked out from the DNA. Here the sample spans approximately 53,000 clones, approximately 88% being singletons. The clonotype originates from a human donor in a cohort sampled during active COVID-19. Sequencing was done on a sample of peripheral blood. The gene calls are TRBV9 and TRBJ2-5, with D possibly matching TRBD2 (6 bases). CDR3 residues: CASSGGRYQETQYF. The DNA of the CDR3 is TGTGCCAGCAGCGGAGGGAGGTACCAAGAGACCCAGTACTTC.